The rows below give T cell receptor beta chains drawn from one sample of a study of shared clonotypes between healthy human individuals. Only in-frame clones appear in the TCRdb table, and some are missing; sequencing was by immunoSEQ multiplex PCR. The table has over a million clones, over 95% seen once. The sample taken for sequencing was naive CD4+ T cells sorted from blood. The receptors come from a man aged 25-45 years in good health. The CDR3 runs from the conserved cysteine through the conserved F or W. D genes are given only for firm matches. Not all rows give a size; the values are once, few, many and, for expanded clones, a class.

clone size	D gene	V gene	J gene	CDR3 protein	CDR3 DNA
NA	NA	TRBV29-1	TRBJ2-7	CSVEVQSSYEQYF	TGCAGCGTTGAAGTCCAGAGCTCCTACGAGCAGTACTTC
NA	NA	TRBV7-3	TRBJ1-1	CASSLGARNTEAFF	TGTGCCAGCAGCTTAGGCGCGCGGAACACTGAAGCTTTCTTT
NA	NA	TRBV5-4	TRBJ2-5	CASSLGGAFQETQYF	TGTGCCAGCAGCTTGGGCGGGGCCTTTCAAGAGACCCAGTACTTC
NA	NA	TRBV5-1	TRBJ2-7	CASSYRSEQYF	TGCGCCAGCAGTTACAGGTCAGAGCAGTACTTC
NA	NA	TRBV29-1	TRBJ2-7	CSVEGRASRSEQYF	TGCAGCGTTGAAGGCAGGGCGAGCAGGAGCGAGCAGTACTTC
NA	NA	TRBV30	TRBJ2-3	CAWTRGNTDTQYF	TGTGCCTGGACAAGGGGAAACACAGATACGCAGTATTTT
NA	NA	TRBV7-8	TRBJ1-5	CASSLNRVGAQPQHF	TGTGCCAGCAGCTTGAACAGGGTAGGGGCGCAGCCCCAGCATTTT
NA	NA	TRBV28	TRBJ2-1	CASSLKYNEQFF	TGTGCCAGCAGTCTAAAATACAATGAGCAGTTCTTC
NA	TRBD2	TRBV5-1	TRBJ2-1	CASSPSGLAGSSSYNEQFF	TGCGCCAGCAGCCCATCGGGACTAGCGGGGTCCAGCTCCTACAATGAGCAGTTCTTC
NA	NA	TRBV27	TRBJ1-5	CASRDVQGGQPQHF	TGTGCCAGCAGGGATGTACAGGGCGGTCAGCCCCAGCATTTT
NA	NA	TRBV11-2	TRBJ2-7	CASSLGRSRASIIEQYF	TGTGCCAGCAGCTTAGGTAGATCGAGGGCCTCAATAATCGAGCAGTACTTC
NA	NA	TRBV4-3	TRBJ2-3	CASSQEGRVGTDTQYF	TGCGCCAGCAGCCAAGAAGGTAGAGTCGGCACAGATACGCAGTATTTT
NA	NA	TRBV19	TRBJ2-5	CASSMQETQYF	TGTGCCAGTAGTATGCAAGAGACCCAGTACTTC
NA	NA	TRBV11-3	TRBJ2-1	CASSLVGDNEQFF	TGTGCCAGCAGCTTAGTAGGCGACAATGAGCAGTTCTTC
NA	TRBD2	TRBV29-1	TRBJ2-1	CSVGAGGPWEQFF	TGCAGCGTCGGAGCGGGAGGGCCTTGGGAGCAGTTCTTC
NA	TRBD2	TRBV7-7	TRBJ2-5	CASSPGLAGVETQYF	TGTGCCAGCAGCCCGGGACTAGCGGGAGTAGAGACCCAGTACTTC
NA	NA	TRBV27	TRBJ1-1	CASSWAGDYRNTEAFF	TGTGCCAGCAGTTGGGCAGGGGACTACCGGAACACTGAAGCTTTCTTT
once	NA	TRBV4-2	TRBJ2-3	CASSQSATPSDRTDTQYF	TGTGCCAGCAGCCAATCGGCCACGCCAAGTGATAGGACAGATACGCAGTATTTT
NA	NA	TRBV15	TRBJ1-5	CATKGGLSNQPQHF	TGTGCCACCAAGGGGGGCCTTAGCAATCAGCCCCAGCATTTT
NA	NA	TRBV20-1	TRBJ2-1	CSVPSEQFF	TGCAGTGTACCAAGTGAGCAGTTCTTC
once	NA	TRBV2	TRBJ1-4	CASNEGEEKLFF	TGTGCCAGCAACGAGGGAGAAGAAAAACTGTTTTTT
NA	NA	TRBV27	TRBJ2-1	CASRRPKRSSYNEQFF	TGTGCCAGCAGGAGGCCCAAGAGGAGTTCCTACAATGAGCAGTTCTTC
NA	NA	TRBV5-4	TRBJ2-4	CASSLPDRQTNIQYF	TGTGCCAGCAGCCTACCGGACCGTCAAACAAACATTCAGTACTTC
NA	NA	TRBV1	TRBJ2-1	CTSSLGEQFF	TGCACCAGCAGCCTTGGGGAGCAGTTCTTC